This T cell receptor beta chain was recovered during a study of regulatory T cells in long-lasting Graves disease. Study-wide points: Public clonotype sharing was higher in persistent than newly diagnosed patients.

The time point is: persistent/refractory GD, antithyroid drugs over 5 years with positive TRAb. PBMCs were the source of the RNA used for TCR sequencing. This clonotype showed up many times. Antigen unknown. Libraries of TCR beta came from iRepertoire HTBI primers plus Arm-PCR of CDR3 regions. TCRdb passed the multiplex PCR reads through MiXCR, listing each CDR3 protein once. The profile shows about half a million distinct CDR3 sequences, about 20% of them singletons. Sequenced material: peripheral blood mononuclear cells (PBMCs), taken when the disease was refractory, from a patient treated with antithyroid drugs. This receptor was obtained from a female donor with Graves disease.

The CDR3 DNA is TGTGCCAGCAGCTCCGGGACACCGATCCCCCATGGCTACACCTTC. Protein product: CASSSGTPIPHGYTF. The V gene is TRBV5-5, the J gene TRBJ1-2; tentatively, D is TRBD1 (6 bases). The ends were cut back, 3 bases at V and 6 bases at J, with 18 bases in the middle. CDR1 is SGHKS, CDR2 YYEKEE, per germline (reference sequence). The CDR3 is 15 amino acids.